This entry describes one TCR beta chain. Its specificity is not known. These data come from a study of yellow fever vaccine responses in identical twins. MiXCR was run by TCRdb on the RT-PCR reads, yielding one entry per CDR3 protein. The sample includes roughly 14,000 distinct CDR3 sequences, roughly 83% of them seen just once. Study-wide points: A vaccine T cell response that seemed partly convergent and partly personalized was reported in twins.

The germline gives CDR1 KGHSH, CDR2 LQKENI. The CDR3 has 14 residues. V shed 4 bases and J shed 4 bases, with 11 bases lying between them. Specimen: T cells from blood (PBMCs), unsorted or a sorted subset (not recorded which), collected before or after yellow fever vaccination (not recorded which). The V call is TRBV18, the J call TRBJ2-1; D perhaps matches TRBD2 (6 bases). This clonotype was sampled from a woman between 18 and 30 years old who received the yellow fever vaccine. CDR3 region: CASSLGSGYNEQFF. The DNA for the CDR3 is TGTGCCAGCTCACTCGGGAGCGGTTACAATGAGCAGTTCTTC. The variable domain in full, with the rest retrieved from reference TRBV18 and TRBJ2-1, is NAGVMQNPRHLVRRRGQEARLRCSPMKGHSHVYWYRQLPEEGLKFMVYLQKENIIDESGMPKERFSAEFPKEGPSILRIQQVVRGDSAAYFCASSLGSGYNEQFFGPGTRLTVL.